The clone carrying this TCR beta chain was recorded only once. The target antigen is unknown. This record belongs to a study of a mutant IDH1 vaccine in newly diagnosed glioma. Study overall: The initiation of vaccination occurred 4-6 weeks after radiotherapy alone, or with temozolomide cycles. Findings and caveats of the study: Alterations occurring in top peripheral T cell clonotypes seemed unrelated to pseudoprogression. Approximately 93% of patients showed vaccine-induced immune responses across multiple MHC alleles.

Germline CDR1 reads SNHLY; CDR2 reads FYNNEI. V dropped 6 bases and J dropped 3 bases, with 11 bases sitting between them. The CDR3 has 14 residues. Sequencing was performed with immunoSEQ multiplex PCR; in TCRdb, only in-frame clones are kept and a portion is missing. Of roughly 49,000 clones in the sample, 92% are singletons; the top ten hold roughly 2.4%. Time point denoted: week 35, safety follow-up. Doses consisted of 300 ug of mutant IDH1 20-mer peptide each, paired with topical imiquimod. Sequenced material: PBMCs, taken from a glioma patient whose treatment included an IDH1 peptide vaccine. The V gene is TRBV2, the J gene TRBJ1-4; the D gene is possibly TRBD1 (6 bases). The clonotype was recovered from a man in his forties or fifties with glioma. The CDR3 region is CASREQGSNEKLFF. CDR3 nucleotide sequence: TGTGCCAGCAGAGAACAGGGTTCTAATGAAAAACTGTTTTTT. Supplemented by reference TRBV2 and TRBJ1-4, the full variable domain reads EPEVTQTPSHQVTQMGQEVILRCVPISNHLYFYWYRQILGQKVEFLVSFYNNEISEKSEIFDDQFSVERPDGSNFTLKIRSTKLEDSAMYFCASREQGSNEKLFFGSGTQLSVL.